One sample yielded the 19 T cell receptor beta chains listed below, sequenced in a study of T cell repertoires in cytomegalovirus infection. TCRdb used MiXCR to reprocess the reads, holding one entry per CDR3 protein. The top ten hold around 6.9% of the sample, which has around 210,000 distinct CDR3 sequences, around 6.4% seen once. Sequenced input: PBMCs. Source of these receptors: a human donor in good health (CMV status not recorded). Some clones in this sample may be carry-over from other donors' samples.

This clonotype was seen a few times. The chain has TRBV20-1 and TRBJ2-3; no firm D call. V was trimmed by 3 bases and J by 2 bases, leaving 9 bases between them. CDR1 DFQATT and CDR2 SNEGSKA come from the germline V gene (reference sequence). The CDR3 spans 13 residues. This CDR3 reads CSARVGFTDTQYF. The DNA for the CDR3 is TGCAGTGCTAGGGTGGGGTTCACAGATACGCAGTATTTT.

This clonotype appeared many times. V is TRBV29-1 and J is TRBJ2-3, with 8 bases that match TRBD1. The ends lost 2 bases at V and 4 bases at J; junction bases unmatched: 8. This CDR3 is 15 amino acids long. The germline CDR1 and CDR2 sequences are SQVTM and ANQGSEA. The CDR3 nucleotides read TGCAGCGTTGAACCTTGGACAGGGTCCCCAGATACGCAGTATTTT. As protein: CSVEPWTGSPDTQYF.

This clonotype has a count of ten or more. V is TRBV7-9 and J is TRBJ2-3; 7 bases are a match to TRBD2. The CDR3 length is 13 residues. Per the germline V gene, CDR1 is SEHNR and CDR2 is FQNEAQ (reference sequence). J was trimmed by 9 bases and V by 5 bases; bases with no gene match: 8. The CDR3 sequence: CASSGRGVATQYF. CDR3 DNA: TGTGCCAGCAGCGGACGGGGGGTAGCAACGCAGTATTTT. Full variable domain (remainder filled in from reference TRBV7-9 and TRBJ2-3): DTGVSQNPRHKITKRGQNVTFRCDPISEHNRLYWYRQTLGQGPEFLTYFQNEAQLEKSRLLSDRFSAERPKGSFSTLEIQRTEQGDSAMYLCASSGRGVATQYFGPGTRLTVL.

The CDR3 nucleotides are TGTGCCAGCAGCTTAGAAGTAGGGAGGGGGGATACGCAGTATTTT. Its protein product is CASSLEVGRGDTQYF. The chain uses TRBV7-2 and TRBJ2-3; D is possibly TRBD2 (7 bases). Germline CDR1 SGHTA, CDR2 FQGNSA. The CDR3 totals 15 residues. V was trimmed by 1 base and J by 6 bases, leaving 14 bases between them.

This clonotype was detected ten times or more. The chain links TRBV19 to TRBJ2-7, with TRBD1 identical over 9 bases. The CDR3 totals 17 residues. V gave up 1 base and J gave up 2 bases; unmatched junction bases: 9. The germline CDR1 and CDR2 sequences are LNHDA and SQIVND (reference sequence). The CDR3: CASSIGDRAGGAYEQYF. As DNA, the CDR3 is TGTGCCAGTAGTATAGGGGACAGGGCAGGCGGCGCCTACGAGCAGTACTTC.

On this clonotype: A much larger clone lies one base from this, so it may be a read error. The genes are TRBV5-1 and TRBJ2-2, with D possibly matching TRBD1 (6 bases). V was trimmed by 3 bases and J by 6 bases, leaving 15 bases between them. The CDR3 is 15 amino acids. Germline V gene sequence: CDR1 SGHRS, CDR2 YFSETQ. The CDR3 loop is CASSYGQINSGELFF. The CDR3 nucleotides are TGCGCCAGCAGCTACGGACAGATTAACTCCGGGGAGCTGTTTTTT.

In its sample, this clonotype was seen many times. This chain connects TRBV7-2 to TRBJ1-2; perhaps TRBD1 as D (5 bases). V dropped 6 bases and J dropped 3 bases, with 17 bases sitting between them. This CDR3 has 15 amino acids. The germline V gene encodes CDR1 SGHTA and CDR2 FQGNSA. CDR3 in DNA: TGTGCCAGCAGAAGCCGGGACCCCACTTACTATGGCTACACCTTC. It is translated as CASRSRDPTYYGYTF.

At least ten counts were recorded for this clonotype. The chain uses TRBV28 and TRBJ1-2; D perhaps matches TRBD1 (5 bases). This CDR3 comprises 14 residues. Germline V lookup: CDR1 MDHEN, CDR2 SYDVKM. Trimming took off 6 bases at V and 6 bases at J, with 17 bases between the two ends. CDR3 bases: TGTGCCAGCAGCCCTAACCTGGGGGAAAATGGCTACACCTTC. Amino acids: CASSPNLGENGYTF.

This clonotype was counted many times. The V and J genes are TRBV6-2 or TRBV6-3 and TRBJ2-5, with a tentative D call TRBD2 (7 bases). The CDR3 length is 14 residues. V was shortened by 5 bases and J by 3 bases, with 13 bases between the two germline ends. CDR1 and CDR2 from the germline V gene are MNHEY and SVGEGT. This CDR3 reads CASSLRGDKETQYF. The CDR3 nucleotides are TGTGCCAGCAGTCTACGGGGGGACAAAGAGACCCAGTACTTC.

This clonotype was counted at least ten times. The chain has TRBV29-1 and TRBJ2-5; possibly TRBD1 for D (6 bases). The V end was cut by 4 bases, the J end by 7 bases, with 10 bases between. Germline-derived CDR1 and CDR2 are SQVTM and ANQGSEA. The CDR3 covers 11 residues. The CDR3 region is CSVARGGTQYF. In DNA form, the CDR3 reads TGCAGCGTTGCCAGGGGCGGGACCCAGTACTTC.

The table lists this clonotype with many counts. J is TRBJ2-1 and V is TRBV5-1; D is uncertain. The length of the CDR3 is 14 residues. Per the germline V gene, CDR1 is SGHRS and CDR2 is YFSETQ. V was trimmed by 1 base and J by 7 bases, leaving 12 bases between them. The CDR3, as DNA: TGCGCCAGCAGCTTGAACAGCCTTGGGAATGAGCAGTTCTTC. This translates into CASSLNSLGNEQFF. The full variable domain, rest sourced from reference TRBV5-1 and TRBJ2-1, is KAGVTQTPRYLIKTRGQQVTLSCSPISGHRSVSWYQQTPGQGLQFLFEYFSETQRNKGNFPGRFSGRQFSNSRSEMNVSTLELGDSALYLCASSLNSLGNEQFFGPGTRLTVL.

This clonotype was counted ten times or more. The chain employs TRBV7-2 and TRBJ2-1; TRBD2 aligns across 9 bases. The J segment lost 2 bases and the V segment lost 5 bases, leaving 7 bases of the junction unmatched. Germline V gene data show CDR1 as SGHTA and CDR2 as FQGNSA. The CDR3 covers 16 residues. The CDR3 sequence: CASSAHSGGPYNEQFF. DNA of the CDR3: TGTGCCAGCAGCGCTCATAGCGGGGGCCCCTACAATGAGCAGTTCTTC. The full variable domain, completed using reference TRBV7-2 and TRBJ2-1, is GAGVSQSPSNKVTEKGKDVELRCDPISGHTALYWYRQSLGQGLEFLIYFQGNSAPDKSGLPSDRFSAERTGGSVSTLTIQRTQQEDSAVYLCASSAHSGGPYNEQFFGPGTRLTVL.

This clonotype appeared many times. V and J are TRBV15 and TRBJ2-1; the match to TRBD1 covers 8 bases. Germline V gene sequence: CDR1 LNHNV, CDR2 YYDKDF (reference sequence). The CDR3 runs to 15 residues. V lost 2 bases and J lost 7; bases outside the gene matches: 7. The CDR3 loop is CATSRSRQGLNEQFF. The CDR3, as DNA: TGTGCCACCAGCAGATCGAGACAGGGGCTAAATGAGCAGTTCTTC.

This clonotype was recorded at least ten times. This chain links TRBV12-3 or TRBV12-4 with TRBJ2-1; 9 bases fit TRBD2. The V segment lost 8 bases and the J segment 7 bases; nucleotides outside the gene matches: 6. CDR3 size: 13 residues. CDR3 sequence reads: CASSAGGPNEQFF. CDR3 in DNA: TGTGCCAGCTCGGCGGGGGGGCCTAATGAGCAGTTCTTC.

This clonotype appeared many times. The V gene is TRBV29-1, the J gene TRBJ1-3, with D perhaps TRBD1 (5 bases). The CDR3 is made up of 14 amino acids. Trimming pared 7 bases from V and 1 base from J, leaving 14 bases between. Looked up from germline, CDR1 is SQVTM and CDR2 is ANQGSEA. DNA for the CDR3: TGCAGCGCCACATCCGGGGCTTCTGGAAACACCATATATTTT. It encodes CSATSGASGNTIYF.

This clonotype was seen many times. The V call is TRBV12-3 or TRBV12-4, the J call TRBJ2-6, with TRBD1 matching 12 bases. The CDR3 has 20 amino acids. J gave up 4 bases and V 4 bases, and 14 bases lay outside the gene matches. The CDR3 protein is CASSYGDGGQGAGGANVLTF. The CDR3 DNA reads TGTGCCAGCAGTTATGGGGATGGGGGACAGGGGGCGGGCGGGGCCAACGTCCTGACTTTC.

This clonotype was seen repeatedly, ten times or more. This chain connects TRBV29-1 to TRBJ2-1; D is undetermined. V lost 4 bases, J lost 0 bases, and 10 bases lay in between. CDR3 length: 14 residues. CDR1 and CDR2 (germline): SQVTM, ANQGSEA. The CDR3 DNA is TGCAGCGTTGGTCCCAGAAGCTCCTACAATGAGCAGTTCTTC. Encoded protein: CSVGPRSSYNEQFF.

This clonotype has at least ten counts. This chain uses TRBV7-2 with TRBJ1-2; D gene uncertain. The CDR3 extends over 13 amino acids. V lost 1 base and J lost 6, with 9 bases in between. CDR1 is SGHTA and CDR2 is FQGNSA in the germline V gene. CDR3: CASSLVRENGYTF. CDR3 nucleotides: TGTGCCAGCAGCTTAGTTAGGGAGAATGGCTACACCTTC.

This clonotype was detected many times. V is TRBV6-2 or TRBV6-3 and J is TRBJ1-5, with D maybe TRBD1 (5 bases). Trimming pared 0 bases from V and 3 bases from J, leaving 15 bases between. The V gene's germline CDR1 is MNHEY and CDR2 SVGEGT. CDR3 size: 17 residues. In nucleotides, the CDR3 is TGTGCCAGCAGTTACTCGAACCGGGACGGCGTCAATCAGCCCCAGCATTTT. This codes for CASSYSNRDGVNQPQHF.